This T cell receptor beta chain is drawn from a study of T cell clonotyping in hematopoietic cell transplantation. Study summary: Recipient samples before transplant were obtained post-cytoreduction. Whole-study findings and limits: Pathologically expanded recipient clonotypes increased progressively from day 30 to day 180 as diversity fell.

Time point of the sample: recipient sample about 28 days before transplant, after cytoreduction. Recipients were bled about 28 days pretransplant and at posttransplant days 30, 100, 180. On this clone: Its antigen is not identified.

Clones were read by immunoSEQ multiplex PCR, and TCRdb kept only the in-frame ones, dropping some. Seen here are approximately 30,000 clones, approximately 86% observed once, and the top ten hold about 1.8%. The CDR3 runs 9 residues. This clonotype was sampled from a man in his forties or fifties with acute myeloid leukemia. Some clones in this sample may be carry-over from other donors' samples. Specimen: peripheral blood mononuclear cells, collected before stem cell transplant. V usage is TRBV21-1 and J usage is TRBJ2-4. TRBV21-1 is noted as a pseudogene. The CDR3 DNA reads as TGTGCCAGCAGGCGAAACACCCTCTTC. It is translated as CASRRNTLF.